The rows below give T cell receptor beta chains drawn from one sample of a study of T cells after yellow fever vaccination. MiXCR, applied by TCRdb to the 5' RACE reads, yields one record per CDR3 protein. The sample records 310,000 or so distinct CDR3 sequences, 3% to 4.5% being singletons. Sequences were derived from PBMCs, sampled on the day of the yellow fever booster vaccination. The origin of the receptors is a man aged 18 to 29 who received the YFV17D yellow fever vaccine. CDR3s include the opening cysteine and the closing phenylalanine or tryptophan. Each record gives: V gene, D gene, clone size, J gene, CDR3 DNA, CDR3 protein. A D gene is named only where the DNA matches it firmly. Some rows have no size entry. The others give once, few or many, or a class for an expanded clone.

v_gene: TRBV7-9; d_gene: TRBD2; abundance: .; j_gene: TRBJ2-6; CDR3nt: TGTGCCAGCCCCGGGACTAGCGCTTCGTCTGGGGCCAACGTCCTGACTTTC; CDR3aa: CASPGTSASSGANVLTF
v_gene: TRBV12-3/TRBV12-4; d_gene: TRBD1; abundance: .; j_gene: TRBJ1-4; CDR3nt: TGTGCCAGCAGTCCGAGGGGGACAGGGGGAGAAAAAGTGTTTTTT; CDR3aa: CASSPRGTGGEKVFF
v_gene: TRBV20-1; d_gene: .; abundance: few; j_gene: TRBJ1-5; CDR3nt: TGCAGTGCTAGGGGAACGGGTGAAGGGCCCCAGCATTTT; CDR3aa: CSARGTGEGPQHF
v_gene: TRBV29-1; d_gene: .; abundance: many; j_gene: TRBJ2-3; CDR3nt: TGCAGCGCTGAAGACGGAACCGGTACGCAGTATTTT; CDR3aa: CSAEDGTGTQYF
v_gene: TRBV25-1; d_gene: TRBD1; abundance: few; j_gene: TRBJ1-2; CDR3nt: TGTGCCAGCAGCCTCAGGACAGGCGGGGGCTACACCTTC; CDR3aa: CASSLRTGGGYTF
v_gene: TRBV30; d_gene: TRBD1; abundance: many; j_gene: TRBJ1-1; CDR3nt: TGTGCCTCCCTCTCACAGGGGGGTGCTGAAGCTTTCTTT; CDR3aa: CASLSQGGAEAFF
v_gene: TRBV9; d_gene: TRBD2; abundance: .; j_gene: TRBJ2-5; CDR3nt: TGTGCCAGCAGCGTAGGGCCTAGCGGGGGAGAGGAGACCCAGTACTTC; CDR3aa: CASSVGPSGGEETQYF
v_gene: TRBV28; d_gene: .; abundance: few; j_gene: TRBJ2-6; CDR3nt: TGTGCCAGTCTGGGAAGGGCGAGCTCTGGGGCCAACGTCCTGACTTTC; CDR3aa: CASLGRASSGANVLTF
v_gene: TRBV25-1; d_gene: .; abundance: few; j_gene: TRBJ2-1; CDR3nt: TGTGCCAGCTCAAAAGGGGCCCTCCCAGGGCAGTTCTTC; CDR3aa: CASSKGALPGQFF
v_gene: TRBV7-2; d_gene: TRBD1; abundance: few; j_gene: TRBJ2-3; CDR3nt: TGTGCCAGCAGCTTCGGGTCTGGGACAGGGGCCGATACGCAGTATTTT; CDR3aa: CASSFGSGTGADTQYF
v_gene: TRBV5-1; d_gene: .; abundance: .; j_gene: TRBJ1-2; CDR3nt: TGCGCCAGCAGCCGAGGGGGAACCAACTATGGCTACACCTTC; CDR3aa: CASSRGGTNYGYTF
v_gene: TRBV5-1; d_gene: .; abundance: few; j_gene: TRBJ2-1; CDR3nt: TGCGCCAGCAGCTCCTTTCCCCCCTGGCCCAATGAGCAGTTCTTC; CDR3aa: CASSSFPPWPNEQFF